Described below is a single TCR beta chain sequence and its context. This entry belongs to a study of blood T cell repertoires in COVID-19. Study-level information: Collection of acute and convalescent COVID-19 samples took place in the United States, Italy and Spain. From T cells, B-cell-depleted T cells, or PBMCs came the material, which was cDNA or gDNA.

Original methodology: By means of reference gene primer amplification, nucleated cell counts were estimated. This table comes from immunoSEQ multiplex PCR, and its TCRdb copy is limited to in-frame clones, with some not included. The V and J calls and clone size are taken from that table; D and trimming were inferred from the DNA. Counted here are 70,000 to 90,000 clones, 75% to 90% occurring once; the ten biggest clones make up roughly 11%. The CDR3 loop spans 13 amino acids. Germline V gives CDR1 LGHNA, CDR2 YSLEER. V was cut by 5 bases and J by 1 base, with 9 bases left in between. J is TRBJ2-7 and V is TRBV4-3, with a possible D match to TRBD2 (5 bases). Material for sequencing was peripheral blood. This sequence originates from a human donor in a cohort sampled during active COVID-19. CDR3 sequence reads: CASSWTGSYEQYF. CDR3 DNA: TGCGCCAGCAGCTGGACGGGATCCTACGAGCAGTACTTC.